This is a list of T cell receptor beta chains from one sample in a study of spatial heterogeneity in lung cancer. Each CDR3 protein gets one entry after TCRdb re-called the 5' RACE reads with MiXCR. The sample yields roughly 24,000 distinct CDR3 sequences, roughly 9.7% seen once. The sample was PBMCs, taken at follow-up. Receptor source: a male donor with early-stage non-small cell lung cancer. Both conserved end residues are part of each CDR3.

CDR3aa	v_gene	j_gene
CASSPGGTTGYGYTF	TRBV18	TRBJ1-2
CASSPTYQETQYF	TRBV27	TRBJ2-5
CASSPGSGRSSGNTIYF	TRBV18	TRBJ1-3
CASSLDRGAGELFF	TRBV5-1	TRBJ2-2
CASSNRGDSYNSPLHF	TRBV12-3/TRBV12-4	TRBJ1-6
CASSPGGSSGVYEQYF	TRBV11-2	TRBJ2-7
CSVEETEQYF	TRBV29-1	TRBJ2-7
CASSLGGGEQYF	TRBV13	TRBJ2-7
CASSQGPGGDYEQYF	TRBV3-1	TRBJ2-7
CASQGAGETQYF	TRBV2	TRBJ2-5
CASSPQGDSPLHF	TRBV4-2	TRBJ1-6
CSAGFPRGSYEQYF	TRBV20-1	TRBJ2-7
CASKQGVHTEAFF	TRBV2	TRBJ1-1
CSARAGNTQPQHF	TRBV20-1	TRBJ1-5
CASSPTGGALNEQFF	TRBV9	TRBJ2-1
CASSYARETEAFF	TRBV6-2/TRBV6-3	TRBJ1-1
CASSESLYPADTQYF	TRBV9	TRBJ2-3
CASRTGRGTGELFF	TRBV5-1	TRBJ2-2